These 15 T cell receptor beta chains were all obtained from the same sample, sequenced in a study of identical twins. TCRdb reanalysed the 5' RACE reads using MiXCR and keeps one entry per CDR3 protein. This repertoire shows around 470,000 distinct CDR3 sequences, around 14% found once; its top ten account for 0.5% to 0.65%. These sequences were also reported in another study, on yellow fever vaccine responses in identical twins.

The source material was CD4+ T cells sorted from blood. The receptors derive from a young woman in good health.

The table lists this clonotype with a few counts. The chain links TRBV3-1 to TRBJ2-1, with D tentatively TRBD2 (6 bases). Deletions cut 3 bases from V and 9 bases from J, with 12 bases between. Germline V CDR1 and CDR2: LGHDT, YNNKEL (reference sequence). The CDR3 totals 13 residues. This chain's CDR3 is CASSQAVGGEQFF. The CDR3 DNA is TGTGCCAGCAGCCAGGCTGTGGGGGGTGAGCAGTTCTTC.

This clonotype was observed a handful of times. V usage is TRBV7-9 and J usage is TRBJ2-3, with D possibly TRBD2 on 5 matching bases. This CDR3 region has 14 residues. Per germline, CDR1 SEHNR and CDR2 FQNEAQ (reference sequence). V shed 7 bases and J shed 0 bases, with 11 bases lying between them. DNA of the CDR3: TGTGCCAGCAACGGGATCTCTAGCACAGATACGCAGTATTTT. The encoded protein is CASNGISSTDTQYF. The whole variable domain, filled in from reference TRBV7-9 and TRBJ2-3, reads DTGVSQNPRHKITKRGQNVTFRCDPISEHNRLYWYRQTLGQGPEFLTYFQNEAQLEKSRLLSDRFSAERPKGSFSTLEIQRTEQGDSAMYLCASNGISSTDTQYFGPGTRLTVL.

J is TRBJ2-2 and V is TRBV19; D is unclear. CDR3 size: 15 residues. Looked up from germline, CDR1 is LNHDA and CDR2 is SQIVND (reference sequence). Trimming removed 1 base from V and 5 bases from J, with 11 bases in between. The CDR3: CASSIAKGPTGELFF. CDR3 bases: TGTGCCAGTAGTATAGCAAAGGGCCCTACCGGGGAGCTGTTTTTT.

This clonotype has just a few counts. The chain links TRBV3-1 to TRBJ2-5, with D perhaps TRBD2 (6 bases). Looked up from germline, CDR1 is LGHDT and CDR2 is YNNKEL (reference sequence). The CDR3 spans 17 residues. The ends were cut back, 2 bases at V and 5 bases at J, with 21 bases in the middle. The CDR3 spells CASSQLGSGEYTETQYF. The CDR3 DNA reads as TGTGCCAGCAGCCAACTAGGTAGCGGCGAGTATACTGAGACCCAGTACTTC.

This clonotype was counted many times. V and J are TRBV10-1 and TRBJ2-1; D uncertain. Trimming stripped 6 bases from V and 2 bases from J, with 8 bases between. CDR1 WNHNN and CDR2 SYGVQD come from the germline V gene (reference sequence). This CDR3 is 13 amino acids long. In DNA, the CDR3 is TGCGCCAGCAGCCACGGACCCTACAATGAGCAGTTCTTC. Translating it yields CASSHGPYNEQFF.

This clonotype came up many times. DNA for the CDR3: TGTGCCAGCAGTTTAGGGCCCTTCAATGAGCAGTTCTTC. Its protein product is CASSLGPFNEQFF. The chain employs TRBV12-3 or TRBV12-4 and TRBJ2-1; the D is unclear. The CDR3 extends over 13 amino acids. Trimming took 1 base from V and 6 from J, leaving 7 bases between them.

The chain is built from TRBV27 and TRBJ2-7, with 11 bases that match TRBD1. Germline V gene data show CDR1 as MNHEY and CDR2 as SMNVEV (reference sequence). The junction had 12 bases not matched to a gene; V was cut back by 7 bases and J by 4 bases. This CDR3 has 16 amino acids. For the CDR3, the DNA is TGTGCCAGCACAAAACTCGGGACAGGGGGAAGGTACGAGCAGTACTTC. This codes for CASTKLGTGGRYEQYF.

This clonotype has more than one count but fewer than ten. The chain employs TRBV20-1 and TRBJ2-1; 11 bases fit TRBD1. The germline V gene encodes CDR1 DFQATT and CDR2 SNEGSKA (reference sequence). CDR3 size: 14 residues. J was trimmed by 5 bases and V by 6 bases; bases with no gene match: 6. The CDR3 DNA follows: TGCAGTGCCCGCTGGGACAGGGGGAACAATGAGCAGTTCTTC. Translated: CSARWDRGNNEQFF.

This clonotype was counted at least ten times. The gene calls are TRBV12-3 or TRBV12-4 and TRBJ2-7; 8 bases agree with TRBD1. V shed 4 bases, J shed 5 bases, and the junction held 10 bases outside the gene matches. This CDR3 spans 15 amino acids. The CDR3 loop is CASSSPDRVDNEQYF. The CDR3 DNA reads as TGTGCCAGCAGTTCGCCGGACAGGGTGGATAACGAGCAGTACTTC.

The sample holds many counts of this clonotype. This chain connects TRBV4-3 to TRBJ2-1, with 13 bases fitting TRBD2. This CDR3 region has 17 residues. V shed 4 bases, J shed 0 bases, and the junction held 3 bases outside the gene matches. From germline, CDR1 is LGHNA and CDR2 YSLEER. The CDR3 DNA is TGCGCCAGCAGCCTGACTAGCGGGGGGAGCTCCTACAATGAGCAGTTCTTC. Encoded protein: CASSLTSGGSSYNEQFF.

V gene TRBV24-1 combines with J gene TRBJ2-5, with TRBD2 as a possible D gene (6 bases). This CDR3 is 11 amino acids long. V dropped 9 bases and J dropped 5 bases, with 9 bases sitting between them. Germline CDR1 is KGHDR and CDR2 is SFDVKD. This chain's CDR3 is CATGEVETQYF. The CDR3, as DNA: TGTGCCACCGGGGAGGTGGAGACCCAGTACTTC.

J is TRBJ2-3 and V is TRBV9, with D perhaps being TRBD1 or TRBD2 (5 bases each). This CDR3 is built from 19 residues. V gave up 2 bases and J gave up 1 base, with 23 bases separating them. Looked up from germline, CDR1 is SGDLS and CDR2 is YYNGEE. This chain's CDR3 is CASSVATLGDPMRTDTQYF. DNA for the CDR3: TGTGCCAGCAGCGTCGCCACCTTGGGGGACCCGATGCGCACAGATACGCAGTATTTT.

The chain links TRBV7-8 to TRBJ1-5; 7 bases map to TRBD1. This CDR3 is built from 13 residues. The V and J ends lost 1 base and 10 bases, in that order; junction bases with no gene match: 4. Germline V gives CDR1 SGHVS, CDR2 FQNEAQ. Here the CDR3 DNA reads TGTGCCAGCAGCTTAGGTGACAGGGTTCCCCAGCATTTT. This translates into CASSLGDRVPQHF.

This clonotype was detected ten times or more. The J gene is TRBJ2-2, the V gene TRBV7-3; TRBD2 matches 9 bases. Trimming at V came to 2 bases and at J to 6 bases, leaving 1 base not matched to a gene. This CDR3 region has 14 residues. CDR1 is SGHTA and CDR2 is FQGTGA in the germline V gene. The CDR3 sequence is CASSLAGGPGELFF. CDR3 DNA: TGTGCCAGCAGCTTAGCGGGGGGGCCCGGGGAGCTGTTTTTT.

This chain joins TRBV14 and TRBJ2-6; D unresolved. Trimming removed 1 base from V and 1 base from J, with 2 bases in between. This CDR3 spans 14 amino acids. Per the germline V gene, CDR1 is SGHDN and CDR2 is FVKESK. CDR3 sequence (DNA): TGTGCCAGCAGCCAAGTATCTGGGGCCAACGTCCTGACTTTC. Translated: CASSQVSGANVLTF.